This T cell receptor beta chain is from a study of T cells of healthy individuals. This clonotype appeared many times. A single record per CDR3 protein comes from TCRdb applying MiXCR to the 5' RACE reads. The profile shows approximately 52,000 distinct CDR3 sequences, roughly 15% of them singletons. CDR1 is SGHVS, CDR2 FQNEAQ, per germline. The CDR3 runs 14 residues. The V gene lost 6 bases and the J gene lost 4 bases, with 15 bases spanning the gap. The V gene is TRBV7-8, the J gene TRBJ1-1; perhaps TRBD1 as D (6 bases). This sequence was found in a human donor in good health. CDR3 nucleotides: TGTGCCAGCAGAATTGGGGGCGAATCCACTGAAGCTTTCTTT. Translated: CASRIGGESTEAFF.